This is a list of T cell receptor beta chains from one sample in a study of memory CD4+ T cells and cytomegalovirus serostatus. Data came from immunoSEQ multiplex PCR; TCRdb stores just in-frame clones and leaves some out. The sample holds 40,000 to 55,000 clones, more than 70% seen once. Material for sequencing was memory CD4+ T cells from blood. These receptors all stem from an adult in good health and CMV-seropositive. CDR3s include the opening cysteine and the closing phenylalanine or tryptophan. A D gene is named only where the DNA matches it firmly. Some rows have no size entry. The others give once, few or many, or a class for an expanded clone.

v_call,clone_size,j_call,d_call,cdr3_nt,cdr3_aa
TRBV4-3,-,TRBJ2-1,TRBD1,TGCGCCAGCAGCCAAGTAGGACAGGGGGCCAATGAGCAGTTCTTC,CASSQVGQGANEQFF
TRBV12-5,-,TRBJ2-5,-,TGTGCTAGTGCCCTGGGGCTCCAAGAGACCCAGTACTTC,CASALGLQETQYF
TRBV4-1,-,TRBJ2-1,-,TGCGCCAGCACCCGCCAACTGAACTCCTACAATGAGCAGTTCTTC,CASTRQLNSYNEQFF
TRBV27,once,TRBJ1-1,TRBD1,TGTGCCAGCAGTCCGCTGGGACAGATTGAAGCTTTCTTT,CASSPLGQIEAFF
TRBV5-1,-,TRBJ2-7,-,TGCGCCAGCAGCTTGGGAGGGAATACCTACGAGCAGTACTTC,CASSLGGNTYEQYF
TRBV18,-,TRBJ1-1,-,TGTGCCAGCTCAGCAGAGGCCCGGAACACTGAAGCTTTCTTT,CASSAEARNTEAFF
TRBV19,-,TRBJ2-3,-,TGTGCCAGTAGTGGGGGGAAACAGACAGATACGCAGTATTTT,CASSGGKQTDTQYF
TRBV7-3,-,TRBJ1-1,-,TGTGCCAGCAGCTTATCTCTGACCACTGAAGCTTTCTTT,CASSLSLTTEAFF
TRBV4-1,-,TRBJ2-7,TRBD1,TGCGCCAGCAGTCGGGATGGGACAGGGGAGAATGAGCAGTACTTC,CASSRDGTGENEQYF
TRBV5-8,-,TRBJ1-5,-,TGTGCCAGCAGCTTGGAGGAGGGGGGTCATCAGCCCCAGCATTTT,CASSLEEGGHQPQHF
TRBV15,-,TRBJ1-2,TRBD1,TGTGCCACCAGCAGATACGGGACAGGGGAGCACTATGGCTACACCTTC,CATSRYGTGEHYGYTF
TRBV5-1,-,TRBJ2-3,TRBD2,TGCGCCAGCAGCTTGGGGCTCCGGGAGGGCACAGATACGCAGTATTTT,CASSLGLREGTDTQYF
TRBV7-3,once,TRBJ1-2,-,TGTGCCAGCAGCGCCAGGACAGAGCTAGATTATGGCTACACCTTC,CASSARTELDYGYTF
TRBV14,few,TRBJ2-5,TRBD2,TGTGCCAGCAGCAAGGAACGGGGGGGTAGGGGCCAAGAGACCCAGTACTTC,CASSKERGGRGQETQYF
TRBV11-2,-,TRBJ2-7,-,TGTGCCAGCAGCTTAGCCGAGACCGCCGCCTACGAGCAGTACTTC,CASSLAETAAYEQYF
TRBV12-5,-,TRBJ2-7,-,TGTGCTAGTGGTGCCGACTCAGGCGAGCAGTACTTC,CASGADSGEQYF
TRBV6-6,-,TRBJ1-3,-,TGTGCCAGCCTGTCTGGAAACACCATATATTTT,CASLSGNTIYF
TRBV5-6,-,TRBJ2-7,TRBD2,TGTGCCAGCAGCTTGGGTCCTAGCGGCTACGAGCAGTACTTC,CASSLGPSGYEQYF
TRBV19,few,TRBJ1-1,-,TGTGCCAGTACCAACCTTAGGGGGATGGAAGCTTTCTTT,CASTNLRGMEAFF
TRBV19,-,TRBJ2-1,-,TGTGCCAGTAGCGGGGTAAATTACAATGAGCAGTTCTTC,CASSGVNYNEQFF
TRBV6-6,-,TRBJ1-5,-,TGTGCCAGCGCGTGGGGACTCGGGCCCCAGCATTTT,CASAWGLGPQHF
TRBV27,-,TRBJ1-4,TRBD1,TGTGCCAGCAGCCACCGGACAGGTGAAAAACTGTTTTTT,CASSHRTGEKLFF
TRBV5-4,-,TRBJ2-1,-,TGTGCCAGCAGCTCCCCGGGGAGGGGGTTAGGTGAGCAGTTCTTC,CASSSPGRGLGEQFF
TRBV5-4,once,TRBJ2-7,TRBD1,TGTGCCAGCAGCTTGGAGACAGGGGCCTACGAGCAGTACTTC,CASSLETGAYEQYF
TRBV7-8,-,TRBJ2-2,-,TGTGCCAGCAGCCCACACATGAACGGGGAGCTGTTTTTT,CASSPHMNGELFF
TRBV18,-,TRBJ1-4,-,TGTGCCAGCTCACCCTCGAGGAGTGAAAAACTGTTTTTT,CASSPSRSEKLFF
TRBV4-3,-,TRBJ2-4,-,TGCGCCAGCAGCCAATTAGTAGGGAGTGAAAACATTCAGTACTTC,CASSQLVGSENIQYF
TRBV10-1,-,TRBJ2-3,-,TGCGCCAGCAGTGAGTCGAGGGGAACAGATACGCAGTATTTT,CASSESRGTDTQYF
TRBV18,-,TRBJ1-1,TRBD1,TGTGCCAGCTCACGCGCGGGACAGGACACTGAAGCTTTCTTT,CASSRAGQDTEAFF
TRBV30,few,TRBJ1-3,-,TGTGCCCGACGAGTTGGAAACACCATATATTTT,CARRVGNTIYF
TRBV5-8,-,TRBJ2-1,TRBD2,TGTGCCAGCAGCCAATGGACTAGCCGATACAATGAGCAGTTCTTC,CASSQWTSRYNEQFF
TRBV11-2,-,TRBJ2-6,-,TGTGCCAGCAGCCCCGCCTCTGGGGCCAACGTCCTGACTTTC,CASSPASGANVLTF
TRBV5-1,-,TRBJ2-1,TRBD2,TGCGCCAGCAAAGGCGGGGGGAGCTCCTACAATGAGCAGTTCTTC,CASKGGGSSYNEQFF
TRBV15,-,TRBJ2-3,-,TGTGCCACCAGCAGAGAAGCCTCGATTACAGATACGCAGTATTTT,CATSREASITDTQYF
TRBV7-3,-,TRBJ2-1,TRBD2,TGTGCCAGCAGCTCTTACTCAGCGGGGAGGAATGAGCAGTTCTTC,CASSSYSAGRNEQFF
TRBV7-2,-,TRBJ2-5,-,TGTGCCAGCAGCTCCTTGGTAAAGGGAAAGACCCAGTACTTC,CASSSLVKGKTQYF
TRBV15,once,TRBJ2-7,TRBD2,TGTGCCACCAGCAGAGATCTGGGACTAGCGCGCTCCTACGAGCAGTACTTC,CATSRDLGLARSYEQYF
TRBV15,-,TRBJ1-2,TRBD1,TGTGCCACCAGCAGAGGGTACGGGCAGGGGGATGGCTACACCTTC,CATSRGYGQGDGYTF
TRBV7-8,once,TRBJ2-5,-,TGTGCCAGCAGAAGGGAAGAGACCCAGTACTTC,CASRREETQYF
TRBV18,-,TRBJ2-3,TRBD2,TGTGCCAGCTCACCTCAAACCGGGACTAGTGGGTATTTT,CASSPQTGTSGYF
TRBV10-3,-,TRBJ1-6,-,TGTGCCATCAGTGAAGGGGGAGGGAATAATTCACCCCTCCACTTT,CAISEGGGNNSPLHF
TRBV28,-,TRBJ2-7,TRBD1,TGTGCCAGCAGCGATACCGGGACAGGATCCTACGAGCAGTACTTC,CASSDTGTGSYEQYF
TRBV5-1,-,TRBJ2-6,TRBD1,TGCGCCAGCAGCTCCGGGACAGACTCCTCTGGGGCCAACGTCCTGACTTTC,CASSSGTDSSGANVLTF